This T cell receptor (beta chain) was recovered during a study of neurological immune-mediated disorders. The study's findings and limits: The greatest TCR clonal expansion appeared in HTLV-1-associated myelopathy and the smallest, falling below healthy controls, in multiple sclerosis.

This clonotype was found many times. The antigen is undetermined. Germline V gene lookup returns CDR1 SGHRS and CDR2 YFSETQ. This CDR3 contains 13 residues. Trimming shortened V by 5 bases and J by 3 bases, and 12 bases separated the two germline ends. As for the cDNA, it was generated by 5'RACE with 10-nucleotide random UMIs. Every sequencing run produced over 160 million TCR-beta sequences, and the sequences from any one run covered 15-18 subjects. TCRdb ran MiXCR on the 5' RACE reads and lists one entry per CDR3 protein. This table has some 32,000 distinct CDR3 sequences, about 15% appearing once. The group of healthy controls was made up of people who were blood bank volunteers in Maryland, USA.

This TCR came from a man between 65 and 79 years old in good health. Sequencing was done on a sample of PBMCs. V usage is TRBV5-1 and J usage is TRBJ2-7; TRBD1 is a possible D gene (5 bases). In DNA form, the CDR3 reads TGCGCCAGCAGGTTCGACAGCTACTACGAGCAGTACTTC. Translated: CASRFDSYYEQYF.